The clone carrying this T cell receptor (beta chain) is a singleton in its sample. Its target is unknown. The PCR made use of 60 Vbeta and 13 Jbeta primers. Clones were sequenced by immunoSEQ multiplex PCR, and TCRdb holds only the in-frame ones, with some missing. The repertoire holds 100,000 to 150,000 clones, with more than 60% as singletons. These data originate in a study of cytomegalovirus exposure and HLA in healthy donors. Study conclusions and caveats: Certain sequence variants were highly shared and formed a cluster, and this cluster was likely a sequencing artifact. Cytomegalovirus status was reportedly diagnosed by the classifier with high sensitivity and specificity. Later genetic work tied a missense DCLRE1C variant to beta-chain V and J trimming.

Donors sampled were nominally healthy, though unrecorded immune exposures were likely. Germline lookup yields CDR1 SGHTA and CDR2 FQGNSA. Trimming left V 1 base short and J 5 bases short, with 12 bases between. There are 15 residues in the CDR3. The gene calls are TRBV7-2 and TRBJ1-5; D gene ambiguous. Sample: PBMCs. The TCR sequence derives from a woman aged 60-75 years in good health and CMV-seropositive. CDR3 nucleotides: TGTGCCAGCAGCTTAGGCATGAGCAATTATCAGCCCCAGCATTTT. This sequence encodes CASSLGMSNYQPQHF.